This TCR beta chain was profiled in a study of blood T cells in healthy people across ages. With respect to this clonotype: A much bigger clone sits one base away, suggesting this may be a read error.

A sample-barcoded 5' primer and a J-beta primer mix were used in a second PCR of roughly 6 to 11 cycles. A tag from a template-switch adaptor with 12 random nucleotides marked each cDNA molecule. One entry per CDR3 protein, called by TCRdb with MiXCR from the 5' RACE reads. Counted here are some 1.5 million distinct CDR3 sequences, 35% to 45% occurring once; the ten biggest clones make up about 4.1%. The draw of peripheral blood yielded around 10 milliliters from each donor. CDR1 and CDR2 (germline): SGHRS, YFSETQ. The CDR3 contains 14 residues. The source material was blood. The source of this sequence is a young woman in good health. The V and J genes are TRBV5-1 and TRBJ1-2; D call uncertain. CDR3 nucleotides: TGCGCCAGCAGTCGTGCAGAACAAAACTATGGCCACACCTTC. As protein: CASSRAEQNYGHTF.